This T cell receptor beta chain was recorded in a study of T cells in Graves' hyperthyroidism and ophthalmopathy. The study, taken as a whole, reports: Blood also held most thyroid clonotypes expanded beyond 0.001.

TCR beta CDR3 regions were amplified from RNA. First-round RT-PCR with HTBI primers amplified the TCR CDR3 region. TCRdb re-derived calls from the multiplex PCR reads in MiXCR, one entry per CDR3 protein. The repertoire has fewer than 650,000 distinct CDR3 sequences, approximately 48% of them found once; the top ten carry about two fifths. A word on this clonotype: Antigen unknown.

The V gene lost 5 bases and the J gene lost 1 base, with 11 bases spanning the gap. CDR1 ENHRY and CDR2 SYGVKD come from the germline V gene. This CDR3 region has 14 residues. Sequenced material: peripheral blood or thyroid tissue (not recorded which). This rearrangement joins TRBV10-3 to TRBJ1-1, with a weak D call TRBD1 (6 bases). The receptor was isolated from an adult woman with Graves' disease, either hyperthyroidism or ophthalmopathy (not recorded which). The CDR3 region has the DNA TGTGCCATCAGTAAGGTGGGACAGAACACTGAAGCTTTCTTT. Translated: CAISKVGQNTEAFF.